Sequencing of this TCR beta chain was carried out in a study of T cells in tumors after PD-1 blockade. Background on the study: Mean per tumor sample: tens of thousands of templates (about 550-99,264), 6,000 or so unique clonotypes.

The germline gives CDR1 LNHDA, CDR2 SQIVND (reference sequence). Trimming left V 6 bases short and J 6 bases short, with 15 bases between. The CDR3 has 14 amino acids. Some clones are missing from TCRdb's copy, which holds only in-frame ones; the method was immunoSEQ multiplex PCR. The sample carries some 7,200 clones, roughly 69% recorded once. The sequence came from a human donor with basal cell carcinoma. V usage is TRBV19 and J usage is TRBJ1-5, with D perhaps TRBD1 (6 bases). The source material was tumor tissue, sampled after anti-PD-1 treatment. CDR3 in amino acids: CASRLQGEAQPQHF. In DNA, the CDR3 is TGTGCCAGTAGGCTACAGGGAGAGGCTCAGCCCCAGCATTTT.